The sample holds a few counts of the clone carrying this TCR beta chain. What it binds is not known. This CDR3 contains 16 residues. CDR1 is MGHRA, CDR2 YSYEKL, per germline. With 1 base removed from V and 2 bases from J, the gap between germline ends came to 14 bases. This specimen belongs to a study of molecular identifiers for immune sequencing clone quantification. Points from the study as a whole: Among one million naive cells, spiked Jurkat TCR RNA from a single cell was reportedly detectable.

TCRdb used MiXCR to reprocess the PCR reads, holding one entry per CDR3 protein. The sample carries about 510,000 distinct CDR3 sequences, about a fifth recorded once. V gene TRBV4-1 combines with J gene TRBJ2-5; D uncertain. Sequenced input: naive CD8+ T cells from blood, with Jurkat cell RNA spiked in. Subset indicated: FACS-sorted CD8+CD4-CCR7+CD45RA+ naive T cells. The sequence came from a human donor in good health. Some libraries in this study had Jurkat cell RNA spiked in. CDR3 region: CASSQGTASLQETQYF. CDR3 DNA sequence: TGCGCCAGCAGCCAAGGGACCGCGTCCCTACAAGAGACCCAGTACTTC.